The 2 T cell receptor beta chains presented below share a single source sample, sequenced in a study of blood T cells in healthy people across ages (dated by TCRdb to the mid-2010s). The library was made by 5' RACE. The instrument was an Illumina HiSeq 2500. A second 7 to 11 cycle PCR used a sample-barcoded 5' primer and a J-beta primer mix. TCRdb itself trimmed the public reads at Q25 with fastp, ran MiXCR and retained productive beta chains. Every CDR3 protein is listed once, alongside the most common genes and DNA of its rows. The sample has around 1,000,000 distinct CDR3 sequences on record, around two fifths of them singletons. The ten most abundant clones make up around 13% of the sample. Sequencing was done on a sample of blood. The receptors here all came from a man between 18 and 29 years old in good health.

The chain employs TRBV15 and TRBJ2-5; weak D call: TRBD2 (6 bases). The germline CDR1 and CDR2 sequences are LNHNV and YYDKDF (reference sequence). With 0 bases removed from V and 7 bases from J, the gap between germline ends came to 6 bases. This CDR3 is 12 amino acids long. Written as DNA, the CDR3 is TGTGCCACCAGCAGAGAGGGGGGGACCCAGTACTTC. It translates to CATSREGGTQYF. Together with reference TRBV15 and TRBJ2-5, the CDR3 gives the full variable domain: DAMVIQNPRYQVTQFGKPVTLSCSQTLNHNVMYWYQQKSSQAPKLLFHYYDKDFNNEADTPDNFQSRRPNTSFCFLDIRSPGLGDTAMYLCATSREGGTQYFGPGTRLLVL.

This chain uses TRBV7-2 with TRBJ2-1, with D tentatively TRBD1 (6 bases). The V end lost 5 bases, the J end lost 7 bases, and 15 bases lay between the germline ends. The germline V gene has CDR1 SGHTA and CDR2 FQGNSA. The CDR3 contains 14 residues. CDR3 in amino acids: CASSLRTVRNEQFF. The CDR3 bases are TGTGCCAGCAGCCTTCGGACAGTGAGGAATGAGCAGTTCTTC.